The following is a T cell receptor beta chain sequence with its context. The regulatory T cell sort gate was CD4+CD25hiCD127low/negative. Profiled with immunoSEQ multiplex PCR; TCRdb holds only in-frame clones, not every one. In the table there are roughly 18,000 clones, about 92% of which are singletons. This specimen comes from a study of B cell selection in AIRE deficiency. This CDR3 has 14 residues. Germline-derived CDR1 and CDR2 are SGDLS and YYNGEE. V lost 4 bases and J lost 8; bases outside the gene matches: 7. The TCR comes from a human donor in good health. Sequenced input: CD4+CD25+ Tregs sorted from PBMCs. The chain couples TRBV9 to TRBJ2-1; TRBD2 matches at 9 bases. CDR3 nucleotides: TGTGCCAGCAGCCCTAGCGGGATAGGCGATGAGCAGTTCTTC. It encodes CASSPSGIGDEQFF.